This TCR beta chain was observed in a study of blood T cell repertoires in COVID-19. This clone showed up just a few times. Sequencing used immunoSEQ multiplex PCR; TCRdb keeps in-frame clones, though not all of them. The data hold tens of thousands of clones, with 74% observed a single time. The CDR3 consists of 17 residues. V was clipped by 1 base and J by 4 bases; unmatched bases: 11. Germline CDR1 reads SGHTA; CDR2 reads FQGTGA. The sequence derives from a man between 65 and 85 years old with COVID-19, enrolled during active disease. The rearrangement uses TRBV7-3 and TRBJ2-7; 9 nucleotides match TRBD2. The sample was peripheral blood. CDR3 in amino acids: CASSLSSASGDDYEQYF. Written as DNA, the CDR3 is TGTGCCAGCAGCTTAAGTTCGGCTAGCGGGGATGATTACGAGCAGTACTTC.